This paragraph covers one TCR beta chain sequence. TCRdb re-called the PCR reads with MiXCR. The repertoire holds approximately 17,000 clones, with around a quarter as singletons. Germline loops: CDR1 MNHNS, CDR2 SASEGT. V was pared by 7 bases and J by 4 bases, with 17 bases between. This CDR3 is 15 amino acids long. This specimen belongs to a study of metastatic and nonmetastatic thyroid tumors. As for the study in general: Blood and tumor or nodule tissue repertoires from malignant and benign thyroid patients were compared.

Each patient went into thyroid surgery without having received any treatment. Material for sequencing was tumor tissue. The source of this sequence is a female donor with papillary thyroid cancer or a benign thyroid nodule (not recorded which). Some clones in this sample may be carry-over from other donors' samples. The chain has TRBV6-1 and TRBJ1-5; no clear D gene. The DNA for the CDR3 is TGTGCCAGCACCCACCAGTCGGGGAGAAATCAGCCCCAGCATTTT. Protein: CASTHQSGRNQPQHF.